The clone carrying this T cell receptor (beta chain) was picked up a small number of times. The antigen is unknown. These data belong to a study of spatial heterogeneity in lung cancer. TCRdb independently ran MiXCR on the 5' RACE reads; one entry per CDR3 protein. The sample yields tens of thousands of distinct CDR3 sequences, 9.5% to 15% seen once. Time point noted: sample taken at primary tumor resection. Trimming removed 1 base from V and 3 bases from J, with 6 bases in between. Germline CDR1 and CDR2: SGHTA and FQGNSA. There are 13 residues in the CDR3. General study points: Resection saw ubiquitous expanded tumor TCRs appear in blood more than follow-up did.

This material consisted of PBMCs, taken at surgery. The sequence was collected from a male donor with early-stage non-small cell lung cancer. V and J are TRBV7-2 and TRBJ1-2; no definite D call. DNA of the CDR3: TGTGCCAGCAGCTTAGAGAGGGACTATGGCTACACCTTC. It specifies CASSLERDYGYTF.